These 10 T cell receptor beta chains came from one sample sequenced in a study of T cell changes during pregnancy in multiple sclerosis. Generated by immunoSEQ multiplex PCR, the TCRdb table keeps only in-frame clones and is missing some. The data hold 45,000 or so clones, with approximately 90% observed a single time. The starting material was CD8+ T cells from peripheral blood mononuclear cells, obtained after pregnancy. These receptors all come from a female donor in good health, enrolled as a control in a pregnancy study.

This sequence joins TRBV2 and TRBJ2-1; perhaps TRBD2 as D (6 bases). CDR3 length: 13 amino acids. The germline V and J ends were trimmed by 6 bases and 5 bases, with 11 bases remaining between them. Germline V lookup: CDR1 SNHLY, CDR2 FYNNEI. The chain's CDR3 is CASSDGGDNEQFF. CDR3 nucleotide sequence: TGTGCCAGCAGCGACGGCGGGGACAATGAGCAGTTCTTC.

The chain combines TRBV20-1 with TRBJ2-2; D uncertain. Trimming left V 5 bases short and J 6 bases short, with 7 bases between. Per germline, CDR1 DFQATT and CDR2 SNEGSKA (reference sequence). This CDR3 region has 11 residues. CDR3 in amino acids: CSAQVPGELFF. The CDR3 region has the DNA TGCAGTGCTCAGGTCCCCGGGGAGCTGTTTTTT.

The chain combines TRBV6-5 with TRBJ2-7, with D possibly matching TRBD1 (5 bases). Trimming removed 2 bases at V and 3 bases at J, with 11 bases between. CDR1 and CDR2 (germline): MNHEY, SVGAGI. This CDR3 region has 14 residues. For the CDR3, the DNA is TGTGCCAGCAGTTACGGTGGAACAGGCTACGAGCAGTACTTC. Its protein product is CASSYGGTGYEQYF.

This chain joins TRBV29-1 and TRBJ1-2, with 7 nucleotides matching TRBD1. The CDR3 loop spans 14 amino acids. CDR1 SQVTM and CDR2 ANQGSEA come from the germline V gene. Trimming at V came to 0 bases and at J to 7 bases, leaving 8 bases not matched to a gene. The CDR3 here is CSVEDPDRRSGYTF. Here the CDR3 DNA reads TGCAGCGTTGAAGATCCGGACAGGCGGAGTGGCTACACCTTC. The full variable domain, in which reference TRBV29-1 and TRBJ1-2 provide the parts outside the CDR3, is SAVISQKPSRDICQRGTSLTIQCQVDSQVTMMFWYRQQPGQSLTLIATANQGSEATYESGFVIDKFPISRPNLTFSTLTVSNMSPEDSSIYLCSVEDPDRRSGYTFGSGTRLTVV.

The chain uses TRBV6-4 and TRBJ2-6, with 7 bases matching TRBD1. The CDR3 has 17 amino acids. Germline values: CDR1 MRHNA, CDR2 SNTAGT. The junction had 5 bases not matched to a gene; V was cut back by 3 bases and J by 0 bases. The CDR3: CASSEGDSNSGANVLTF. In DNA form, the CDR3 reads TGTGCCAGCAGTGAGGGGGACAGTAACTCTGGGGCCAACGTCCTGACTTTC.

The rearrangement links TRBV6-6 to TRBJ2-1; the match to TRBD1 covers 7 bases. Germline V gene data show CDR1 as MNHNY and CDR2 as SVGAGI (reference sequence). The V gene end was trimmed by 5 bases and the J gene end by 4 bases; junction bases not matched to a gene: 8. The CDR3 is 15 residues long. The CDR3 is CASSQTGLGYNEQFF. CDR3 coding DNA: TGTGCCAGCAGTCAGACAGGGCTAGGATACAATGAGCAGTTCTTC.

The J gene is TRBJ1-2, the V gene TRBV6-5, with D hard to call. Germline assignment: CDR1 MNHEY and CDR2 SVGAGI. The CDR3 is 13 amino acids. The ends were cut back, 6 bases at V and 5 bases at J, with 13 bases in the middle. CDR3 nucleotide sequence: TGTGCCAGCAGGGCCGGGGTACGGTATGGCTACACCTTC. Translated, it gives CASRAGVRYGYTF.

CDR3 amino acids: CASSSRDYEQYF. The CDR3 coding sequence is TGTGCCAGCAGTTCACGAGACTACGAGCAGTACTTC. V and J are TRBV6-6 and TRBJ2-7; no firm D call. V was clipped by 4 bases and J by 3 bases, with 7 bases between them. The germline V gene has CDR1 MNHNY and CDR2 SVGAGI (reference sequence). This CDR3 has 12 residues.

The chain is built from TRBV25-1 and TRBJ2-7; TRBD1 matches at 8 bases. This CDR3 spans 12 amino acids. With V trimmed by 6 bases and J by 6 bases, 4 bases remained unmatched. Germline V gene data show CDR1 as MGHDK and CDR2 as SYGVNS. CDR3: CASRQGQAEQYF. The DNA for the CDR3 is TGTGCCAGCAGACAGGGACAGGCCGAGCAGTACTTC.

With regard to this clone: The junction shows a germline mismatch at one end, possibly a read error. The chain joins TRBV10-3 to TRBJ2-6; no firm D call. Germline V gene sequence: CDR1 ENHRY, CDR2 SYGVKD. This CDR3 comprises 14 residues. This chain's CDR3 is CAISGVSEANVLTF. CDR3 in DNA: TGTGCCATCAGTGGAGTTTCTGAGGCCAACGTCCTGACTTTC.